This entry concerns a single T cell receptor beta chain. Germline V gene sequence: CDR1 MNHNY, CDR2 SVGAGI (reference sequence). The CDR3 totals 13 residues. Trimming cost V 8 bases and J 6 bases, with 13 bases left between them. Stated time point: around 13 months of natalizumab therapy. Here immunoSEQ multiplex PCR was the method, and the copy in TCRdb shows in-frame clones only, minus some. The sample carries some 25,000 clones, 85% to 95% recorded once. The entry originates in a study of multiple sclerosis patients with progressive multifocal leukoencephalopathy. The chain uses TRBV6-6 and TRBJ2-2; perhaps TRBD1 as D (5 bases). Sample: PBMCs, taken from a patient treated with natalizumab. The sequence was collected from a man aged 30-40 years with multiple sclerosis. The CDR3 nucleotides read TGTGCCAGCTCACTTCCAGGGTCCGGGGAGCTGTTTTTT. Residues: CASSLPGSGELFF.